A selection of T cell receptor beta chains follows, all from one sample in a study of tumor and adjacent non-tumor tissue in lung cancer. TCRdb reprocessed the multiplex PCR reads via MiXCR and lists one record per CDR3 protein. The profile shows just over 200,000 distinct CDR3 sequences, about 76% of them singletons. Sequenced material: lung tumor tissue. The source of these receptors is a man aged 60-69 years with non-small cell lung cancer. Both conserved end residues are part of each CDR3. D genes are given only for firm matches. Only some rows state a clone size, as once, few, many or a class for expanded clones.

J: TRBJ2-2
V: TRBV4-1
size: NA
D: NA
DNA: TGTGCCAGCATCCAAGTTCCTGGGGCGAACACCGAGGAGCTGTTTTTT
CDR3: CASIQVPGANTEELFF

J: TRBJ1-1
V: TRBV4-1
size: NA
D: NA
DNA: TGCGCCAGCAGCCAACGGCGGACTATTAACACTGAAGCTTTCTTT
CDR3: CASSQRRTINTEAFF

J: TRBJ2-1
V: TRBV6-6
size: NA
D: NA
DNA: TGTGCCAGCAGTCCGAAAGGGAGTATACTGAATGAGCAGTTCTTC
CDR3: CASSPKGSILNEQFF

J: TRBJ2-6
V: TRBV7-9
size: few
D: NA
DNA: TGTGCCAGCTATGTTTCTGGGGCCAACGTCCTGACTTTC
CDR3: CASYVSGANVLTF

J: TRBJ2-6
V: TRBV4-3
size: many
D: NA
DNA: TGCGCCAGCAGCCAGGAAGGTAGCTCTGGGGCCAACGTCCTGACTTTC
CDR3: CASSQEGSSGANVLTF

J: TRBJ2-5
V: TRBV12-3/TRBV12-4
size: NA
D: NA
DNA: TGTGCCAGCAGTATTGGACGTTTTCAAGAGACCCAGTACTTC
CDR3: CASSIGRFQETQYF

J: TRBJ2-7
V: TRBV29-1
size: many
D: TRBD2
DNA: TGCAGCGTTGGGCCCGAGGGAGGGGTTTCTCACGAGCAGTACTTC
CDR3: CSVGPEGGVSHEQYF

J: TRBJ2-1
V: TRBV4-3
size: many
D: NA
DNA: TGCGCCAGCAGCCACTCCCGGACGGAAGGTGAGCAGTTCTTC
CDR3: CASSHSRTEGEQFF

J: TRBJ2-3
V: TRBV28
size: NA
D: NA
DNA: TGTGCCAGCAGTTTAAGTGGGAGTCTTAGCATAGATACACAGTATTTT
CDR3: CASSLSGSLSIDTQYF

J: TRBJ1-4
V: TRBV7-9
size: NA
D: NA
DNA: TGTGCCAGCAGCCCAAAGCATGAAAAACTGTTTTTT
CDR3: CASSPKHEKLFF

J: TRBJ2-6
V: TRBV12-3/TRBV12-4
size: many
D: NA
DNA: TGTGCCAGCAGTTTGGAAATCTCTGGGGCCAACGTCCTGACTTTC
CDR3: CASSLEISGANVLTF

J: TRBJ2-7
V: TRBV6-2/TRBV6-3
size: many
D: TRBD1
DNA: TGTGCCAGCAGCCGACAGGGCTACGAGCAGTACTTC
CDR3: CASSRQGYEQYF

J: TRBJ1-2
V: TRBV20-1
size: once
D: NA
DNA: TGCGGTACTAGTCTCCCGGACAGCTATGGCTACACCTTC
CDR3: CGTSLPDSYGYTF

J: TRBJ2-7
V: TRBV6-2/TRBV6-3
size: NA
D: NA
DNA: TGTGCCAGCAGTTCCCCTCTAGCGTCATACGTGCAGTACTTC
CDR3: CASSSPLASYVQYF

J: TRBJ1-5
V: TRBV6-6
size: NA
D: NA
DNA: TGTGCCAGCAGTTATTCGAAGGGATATAGCAATCAGCCCCAGCGTTTT
CDR3: CASSYSKGYSNQPQRF

J: TRBJ2-1
V: TRBV4-1
size: NA
D: TRBD2
DNA: TGCGCCAGCAGGGGACTAGCGGGGGCCCTCACCCTGGAGCAGTTCTTC
CDR3: CASRGLAGALTLEQFF

J: TRBJ2-1
V: TRBV13
size: NA
D: NA
DNA: TGTGCCAGCAGCCGTTTGTGGAGCTCCTACAATGAGCAGTTCTTC
CDR3: CASSRLWSSYNEQFF

J: TRBJ2-7
V: TRBV11-2
size: NA
D: NA
DNA: TGTGCCAGCAGCTTAGGCCCAGTGGACTCCTATGAGCAGTACTTC
CDR3: CASSLGPVDSYEQYF

J: TRBJ1-5
V: TRBV28
size: NA
D: NA
DNA: TGTGCCAGCAGTTCATCCCCGGTGGGGGCGCGACAGCCCCAGCATTTT
CDR3: CASSSSPVGARQPQHF

J: TRBJ2-2
V: TRBV11-1
size: few
D: NA
DNA: TGTGCCAACAGTTTCTACGGGGCGCGAAACACCGGGGAGCTGTTTTTT
CDR3: CANSFYGARNTGELFF

J: TRBJ1-4
V: TRBV5-6
size: NA
D: NA
DNA: TGTGCCAGCAGCAGAACAGGGATGCCTAATGAAAAACTGCTTTTT
CDR3: CASSRTGMPNEKLLF

J: TRBJ2-7
V: TRBV6-2/TRBV6-3
size: NA
D: NA
DNA: TGTGCCAGCATCCAGATACTATCAGGCTACGAGCAGTACTTC
CDR3: CASIQILSGYEQYF

J: TRBJ1-4
V: TRBV20-1
size: many
D: NA
DNA: TGCAGTGCCCGCTTCCTCGAAAAACTGTTTTTT
CDR3: CSARFLEKLFF

J: TRBJ1-1
V: TRBV4-3
size: NA
D: NA
DNA: TGCGCCAGCAGCCAAGATGTGGACACTGAAGCTTTCTTT
CDR3: CASSQDVDTEAFF

J: TRBJ1-5
V: TRBV6-2/TRBV6-3
size: NA
D: NA
DNA: TGTGCCATCGATCCCGGGACACAAGGGCAGCCCCAGCATTTT
CDR3: CAIDPGTQGQPQHF

J: TRBJ2-3
V: TRBV5-4
size: NA
D: TRBD2
DNA: TGTGCCAGCCGCTTGTCTAGCGGGGGGTTCAGCAGAGATACGCAGTATTTT
CDR3: CASRLSSGGFSRDTQYF

J: TRBJ1-1
V: TRBV29-1
size: NA
D: TRBD1
DNA: TGCAGCGTTGTGACAGGGGTGAACACTGAAGTGTTCTTT
CDR3: CSVVTGVNTEVFF

J: TRBJ2-1
V: TRBV2
size: NA
D: NA
DNA: TGTGCCAGCAGTGTGCGGCCGAGCTCCTACAATGAGCAGTTCTTC
CDR3: CASSVRPSSYNEQFF

J: TRBJ2-1
V: TRBV5-1
size: few
D: TRBD1
DNA: TGCGCCAGCAGCCGCACAGGGGGCCCCTACAATGAGCAGTTCTTC
CDR3: CASSRTGGPYNEQFF

J: TRBJ2-7
V: TRBV7-2
size: NA
D: NA
DNA: TGTGCCAGCAGCGCGGCGGAACCCTACTACGAGCAGTACTTC
CDR3: CASSAAEPYYEQYF